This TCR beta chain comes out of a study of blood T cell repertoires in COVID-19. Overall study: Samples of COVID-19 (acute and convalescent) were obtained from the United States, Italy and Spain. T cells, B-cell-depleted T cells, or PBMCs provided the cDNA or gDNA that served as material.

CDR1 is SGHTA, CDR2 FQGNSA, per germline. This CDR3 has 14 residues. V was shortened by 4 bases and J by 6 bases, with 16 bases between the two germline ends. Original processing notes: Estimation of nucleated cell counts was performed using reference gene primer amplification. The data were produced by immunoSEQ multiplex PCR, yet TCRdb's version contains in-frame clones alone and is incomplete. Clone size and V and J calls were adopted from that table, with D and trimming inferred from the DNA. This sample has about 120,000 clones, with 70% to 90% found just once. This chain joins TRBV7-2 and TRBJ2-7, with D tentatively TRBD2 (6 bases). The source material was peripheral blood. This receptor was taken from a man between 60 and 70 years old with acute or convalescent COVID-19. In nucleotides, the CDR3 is TGTGCCAGCAGCTCACTGCCGGGACTTTCCGAGCAGTACTTC. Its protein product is CASSSLPGLSEQYF.